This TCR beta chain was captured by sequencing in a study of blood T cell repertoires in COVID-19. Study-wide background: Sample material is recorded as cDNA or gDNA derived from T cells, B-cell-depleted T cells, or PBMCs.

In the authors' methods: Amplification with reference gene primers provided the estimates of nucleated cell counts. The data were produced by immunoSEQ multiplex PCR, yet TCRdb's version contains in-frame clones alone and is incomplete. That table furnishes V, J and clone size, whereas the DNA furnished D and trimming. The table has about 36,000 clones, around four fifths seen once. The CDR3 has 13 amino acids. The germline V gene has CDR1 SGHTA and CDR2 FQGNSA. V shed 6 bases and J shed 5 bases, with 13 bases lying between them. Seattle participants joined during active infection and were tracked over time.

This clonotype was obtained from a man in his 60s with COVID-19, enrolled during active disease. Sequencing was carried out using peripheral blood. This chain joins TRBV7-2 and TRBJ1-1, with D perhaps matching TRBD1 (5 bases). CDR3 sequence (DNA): TGTGCCAGCAGACCCGGCCCAGGGACTGAAGCTTTCTTT. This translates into CASRPGPGTEAFF.